Here is one TCR beta chain with its context. A much larger clone sits a single nucleotide away, making a read error possible. As it was prepared, the TCRbeta library received unique molecular identifiers. TCRdb reprocessed the PCR reads via MiXCR and lists one record per CDR3 protein. The repertoire has about 190,000 distinct CDR3 sequences, over 8.5% of them found once; the top ten carry approximately 13%. Germline V gene sequence: CDR1 MNHGY, CDR2 SAAAGT. This CDR3 contains 13 residues. The sample is drawn from a study of T-cell reconstitution after alpha-beta-depleted transplantation in children. The chain carries TRBV6-8 and TRBJ1-1; D is unresolved. This clonotype originated in a boy between 2 and 10 years old with acute myeloid leukemia, due to receive a stem cell transplant. The sample in question was PBMCs, obtained before TCRalphabeta/CD19-depleted stem cell transplant. CDR3 in DNA: TGTGCCAGCAGTCCCAGCGGTCCCGAGGAGGCTCTCTTT. Translated: CASSPSGPEEALF.